This T cell receptor beta chain originates from a study of cytomegalovirus exposure and HLA in healthy donors. PCR involved 60 Vbeta and 13 Jbeta primers. Method: immunoSEQ multiplex PCR; TCRdb's copy keeps in-frame clones and lacks some. The data contain about 130,000 clones, roughly 85% of them singletons. With 1 base removed from V and 0 bases from J, the gap between germline ends came to 11 bases. Germline V CDR1 and CDR2: SGHDT, YYEEEE. The CDR3 is 16 residues long. The specimen was PBMCs. V usage is TRBV5-6 and J usage is TRBJ2-1; a possible D gene is TRBD2 (6 bases). This sequence originates from a woman in her thirties or forties in good health and CMV-seropositive. The CDR3 sequence is CASSLSAGSSYNEQFF. In DNA form, the CDR3 reads TGTGCCAGCAGCTTGTCAGCGGGCAGCTCCTACAATGAGCAGTTCTTC.